This TCR beta chain was profiled in a study of T cells in Graves' hyperthyroidism and ophthalmopathy. Study-level points and caveats: Through a model of 13 V-J features, ophthalmopathy was separated from stable hyperthyroidism.

The table lists this clonotype with many counts. The antigen is not known. Germline V gene sequence: CDR1 MDHEN, CDR2 SYDVKM. This CDR3 region has 15 residues. Trimming pared 6 bases from V and 0 bases from J, leaving 13 bases between. It was uncontrolled infection, other autoimmune disease, pregnancy or lactation that excluded patients. TCR beta CDR3 sequences were amplified from RNA transcripts. First-round RT-PCR of the TCR CDR3 relied on the HTBI primer set. TCRdb processed the multiplex PCR reads anew with MiXCR; each CDR3 protein has one entry. The data contain about 300,000 distinct CDR3 sequences, roughly 19% of them singletons.

V gene TRBV28 combines with J gene TRBJ2-3, with D possibly TRBD2 on 6 matching bases. The sequencing input was blood. This sequence originates from a man aged 45-65 years with Graves' ophthalmopathy. Here the CDR3 DNA reads TGTGCCAGCAGCCCCGGGACTGCTAGCACAGATACGCAGTATTTT. Its translation is CASSPGTASTDTQYF.